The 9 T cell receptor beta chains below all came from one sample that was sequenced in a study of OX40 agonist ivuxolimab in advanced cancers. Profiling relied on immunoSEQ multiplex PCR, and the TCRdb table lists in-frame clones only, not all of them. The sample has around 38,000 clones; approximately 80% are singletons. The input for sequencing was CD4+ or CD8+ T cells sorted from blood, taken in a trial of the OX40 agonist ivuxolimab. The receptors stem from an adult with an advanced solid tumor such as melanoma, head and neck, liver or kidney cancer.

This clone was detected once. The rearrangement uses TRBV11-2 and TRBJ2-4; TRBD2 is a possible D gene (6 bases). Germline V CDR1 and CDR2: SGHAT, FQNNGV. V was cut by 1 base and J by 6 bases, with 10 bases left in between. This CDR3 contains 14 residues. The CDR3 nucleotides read TGTGCCAGCAGCTTAGCGGGAGCGTCAAACATTCAGTACTTC. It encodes CASSLAGASNIQYF.

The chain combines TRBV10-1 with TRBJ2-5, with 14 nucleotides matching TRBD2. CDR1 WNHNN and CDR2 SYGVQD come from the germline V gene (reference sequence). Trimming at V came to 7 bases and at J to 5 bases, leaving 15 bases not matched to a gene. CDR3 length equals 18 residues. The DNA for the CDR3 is TGCGCCAGCACCACGACTAGCGGGAGGGCCTATTTTTCTGAGACCCAGTACTTC. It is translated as CASTTTSGRAYFSETQYF.

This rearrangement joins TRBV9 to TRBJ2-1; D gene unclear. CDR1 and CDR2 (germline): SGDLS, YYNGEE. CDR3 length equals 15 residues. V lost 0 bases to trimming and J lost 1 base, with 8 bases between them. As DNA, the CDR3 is TGTGCCAGCAGCGTAGGTATGGGATCCTACAATGAGCAGTTCTTC. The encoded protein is CASSVGMGSYNEQFF.

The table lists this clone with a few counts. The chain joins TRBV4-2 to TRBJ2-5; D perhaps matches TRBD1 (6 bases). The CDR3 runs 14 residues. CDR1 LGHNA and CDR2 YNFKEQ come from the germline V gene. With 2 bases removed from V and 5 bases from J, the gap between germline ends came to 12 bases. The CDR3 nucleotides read TGTGCCAGCAGCCAATACAGGGACGGGGAGACCCAGTACTTC. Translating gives CASSQYRDGETQYF.

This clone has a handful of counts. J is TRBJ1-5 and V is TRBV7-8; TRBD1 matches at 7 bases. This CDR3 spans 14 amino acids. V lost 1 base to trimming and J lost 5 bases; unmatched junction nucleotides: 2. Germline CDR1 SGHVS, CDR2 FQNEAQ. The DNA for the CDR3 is TGTGCCAGCAGCTTAGTAGGGGGCGATCAGCCCCAGCATTTT. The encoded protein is CASSLVGGDQPQHF.

CDR3 residues: CASSTMSYEQYF. The CDR3 DNA is TGTGCCAGCAGCACTATGTCCTACGAGCAGTACTTC. V usage is TRBV7-8 and J usage is TRBJ2-7; D is unresolved. The CDR3 spans 12 residues. Trimming took 5 bases from V and 1 from J, leaving 6 bases between them. The germline V gene has CDR1 SGHVS and CDR2 FQNEAQ. Based on the CDR3 plus reference TRBV7-8 and TRBJ2-7, the full variable domain is GAGVSQSPRYKVAKRGQDVALRCDPISGHVSLFWYQQALGQGPEFLTYFQNEAQLDKSGLPSDRFFAERPEGSVSTLKIQRTQQEDSAVYLCASSTMSYEQYFGPGTRLTVT.

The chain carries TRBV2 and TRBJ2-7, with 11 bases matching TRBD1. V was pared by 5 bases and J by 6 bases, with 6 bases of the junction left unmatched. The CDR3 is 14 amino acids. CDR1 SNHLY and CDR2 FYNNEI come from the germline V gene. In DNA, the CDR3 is TGTGCCAGCAGTTGGACAGGGGGCTTCGGCGAGCAGTACTTC. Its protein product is CASSWTGGFGEQYF.

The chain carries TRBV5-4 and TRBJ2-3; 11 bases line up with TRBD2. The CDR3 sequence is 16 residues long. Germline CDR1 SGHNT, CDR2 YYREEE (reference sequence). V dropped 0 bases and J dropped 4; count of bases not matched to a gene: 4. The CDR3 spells CASSLELAGVADTQYF. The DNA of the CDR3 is TGTGCCAGCAGCTTGGAACTAGCGGGAGTCGCAGATACGCAGTATTTT.

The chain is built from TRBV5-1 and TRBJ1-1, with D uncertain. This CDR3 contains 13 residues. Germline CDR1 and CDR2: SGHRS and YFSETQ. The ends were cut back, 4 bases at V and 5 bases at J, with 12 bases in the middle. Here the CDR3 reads CASSASRLTEAFF. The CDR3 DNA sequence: TGCGCCAGCAGCGCCTCGAGGTTAACTGAAGCTTTCTTT.